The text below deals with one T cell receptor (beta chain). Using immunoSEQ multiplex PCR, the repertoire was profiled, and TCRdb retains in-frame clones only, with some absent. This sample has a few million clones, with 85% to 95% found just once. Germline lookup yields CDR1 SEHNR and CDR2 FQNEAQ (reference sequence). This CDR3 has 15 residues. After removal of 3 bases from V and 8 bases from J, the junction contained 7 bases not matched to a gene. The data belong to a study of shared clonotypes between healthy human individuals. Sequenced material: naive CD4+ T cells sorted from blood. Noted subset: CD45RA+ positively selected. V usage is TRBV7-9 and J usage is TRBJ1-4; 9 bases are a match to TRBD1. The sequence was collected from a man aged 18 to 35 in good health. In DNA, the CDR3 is TGTGCCAGCAGCTTGGGGGACAGGGAGGAAGAAAAACTGTTTTTT. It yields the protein CASSLGDREEEKLFF.